This TCR beta chain stems from a study of beta chain features in type 1 diabetes. This clone was observed a handful of times. The authors took one heparinised blood draw, averaging roughly 100 mL, from each donor. Expressed TCRB transcripts got sequenced, as all isolated RNA was reverse transcribed. The table came from immunoSEQ multiplex PCR; TCRdb's copy has only in-frame clones and leaves some out. This sample has some 22,000 clones, with roughly three quarters found just once. With V trimmed by 7 bases and J by 5 bases, 5 bases remained unmatched. The germline CDR1 and CDR2 sequences are SGHVS and FQNEAQ. The CDR3 loop spans 13 amino acids.

Sequencing input: Tregs from blood. The source is a woman aged 40 to 55 in good health. V usage is TRBV7-8 and J usage is TRBJ1-5; TRBD1 aligns across 7 bases. CDR3 nucleotides: TGTGCCAGCACCTACAGGGGCGATCAGCCCCAGCATTTT. Residues: CASTYRGDQPQHF.